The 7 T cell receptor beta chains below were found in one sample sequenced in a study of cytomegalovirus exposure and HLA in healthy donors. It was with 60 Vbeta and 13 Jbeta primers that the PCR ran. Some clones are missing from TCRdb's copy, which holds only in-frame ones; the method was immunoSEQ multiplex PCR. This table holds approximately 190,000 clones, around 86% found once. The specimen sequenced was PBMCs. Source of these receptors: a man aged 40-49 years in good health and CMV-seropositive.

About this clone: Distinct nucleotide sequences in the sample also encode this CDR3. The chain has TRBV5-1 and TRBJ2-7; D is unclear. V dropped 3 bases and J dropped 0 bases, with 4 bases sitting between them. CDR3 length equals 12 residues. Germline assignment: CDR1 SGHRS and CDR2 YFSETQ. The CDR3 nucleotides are TGCGCCAGCAGCTCGAGCTCCTACGAGCAGTACTTC. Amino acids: CASSSSSYEQYF.

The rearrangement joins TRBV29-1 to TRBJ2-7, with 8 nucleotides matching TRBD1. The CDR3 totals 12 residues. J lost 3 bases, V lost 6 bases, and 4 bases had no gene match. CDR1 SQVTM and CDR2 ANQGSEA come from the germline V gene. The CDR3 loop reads CSVDGQGYEQYF. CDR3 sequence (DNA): TGCAGCGTGGACGGACAGGGCTACGAGCAGTACTTC.

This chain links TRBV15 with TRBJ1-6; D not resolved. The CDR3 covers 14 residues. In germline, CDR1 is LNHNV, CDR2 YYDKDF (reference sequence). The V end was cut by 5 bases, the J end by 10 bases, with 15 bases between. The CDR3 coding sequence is TGTGCCACCAGCGGGCGTCAGGCGAACTCACCCCTCCACTTT. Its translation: CATSGRQANSPLHF.

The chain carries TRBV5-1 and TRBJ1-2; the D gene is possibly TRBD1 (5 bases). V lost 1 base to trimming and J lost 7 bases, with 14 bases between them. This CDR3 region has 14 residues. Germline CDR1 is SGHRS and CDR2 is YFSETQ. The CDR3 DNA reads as TGCGCCAGCAGCTTGACAGGAACCCCTGGTGGCTACACCTTC. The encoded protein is CASSLTGTPGGYTF.

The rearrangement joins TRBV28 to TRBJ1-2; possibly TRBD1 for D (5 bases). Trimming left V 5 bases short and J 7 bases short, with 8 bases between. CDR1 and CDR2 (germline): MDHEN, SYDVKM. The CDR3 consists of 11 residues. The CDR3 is CASSQGAGYTF. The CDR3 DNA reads TGTGCCAGCAGTCAGGGCGCTGGCTACACCTTC.

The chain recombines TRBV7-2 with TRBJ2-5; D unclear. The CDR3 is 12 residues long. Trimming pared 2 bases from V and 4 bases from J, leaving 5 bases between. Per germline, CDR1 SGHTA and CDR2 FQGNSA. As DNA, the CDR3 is TGTGCCAGCAGCTTAATGAGAGAGACCCAGTACTTC. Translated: CASSLMRETQYF. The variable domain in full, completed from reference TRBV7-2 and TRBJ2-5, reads GAGVSQSPSNKVTEKGKDVELRCDPISGHTALYWYRQSLGQGLEFLIYFQGNSAPDKSGLPSDRFSAERTGGSVSTLTIQRTQQEDSAVYLCASSLMRETQYFGPGTRLLVL.

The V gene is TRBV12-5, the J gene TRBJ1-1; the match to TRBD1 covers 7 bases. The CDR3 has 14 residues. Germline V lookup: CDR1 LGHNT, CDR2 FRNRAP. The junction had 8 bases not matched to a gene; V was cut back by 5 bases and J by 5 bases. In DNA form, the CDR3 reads TGTGCTAGTGGTGTCAGACAGGGCGGGACTGAAGCTTTCTTT. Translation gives CASGVRQGGTEAFF.